This T cell receptor (beta chain) was identified in a study of blood T cell repertoires in COVID-19. Study in general: Acute and convalescent COVID-19 samples came from the United States, Italy and Spain.

The CDR3 has 19 amino acids. Germline CDR1 MGHRA, CDR2 YSYEKL. The V and J ends lost 6 bases and 9 bases, in that order; junction bases with no gene match: 24. In the original analysis: Amplifying reference gene primers gave estimates of nucleated cell counts. Sequenced by immunoSEQ multiplex PCR; TCRdb stores in-frame clones only, minus some. V and J calls and clone size are those listed in that table; D and trimming were worked out from the DNA. The sample consists of hundreds of thousands of clones, over 80% of them appearing once. Clinical histories supplied by participants themselves formed the basis of cohort assignment.

Material: PBMCs or T cells enriched from blood (not recorded which). The V and J genes are TRBV4-1 and TRBJ2-1; TRBD2 aligns across 9 bases. This receptor was taken from a man aged 30 to 45 who had recovered from COVID-19. The CDR3 loop is CASRPILREGSLHRGEQFF. In DNA form, the CDR3 reads TGCGCCAGCAGACCCATTCTGCGGGAGGGAAGTTTGCACAGGGGTGAGCAGTTCTTC.